These 10 T cell receptor beta chains originate from one sample sequenced in a study of blood T cells in healthy people across ages. Together with a sample-barcoded 5' primer, a J-beta primer mix was included in a second PCR lasting about 7 to 12 cycles. TCRdb itself ran the 5' RACE reads through MiXCR, one entry per CDR3 protein. The table shows over 600,000 distinct CDR3 sequences, with more than 50% occurring only once. The source material was blood. The origin of the receptors is a man aged 40-55 years in good health.

About this clonotype: An end of the junction differs from the germline gene, which may be a read error. This chain links TRBV11-2 with TRBJ2-7, with D possibly being TRBD2 (7 bases). The germline CDR1 and CDR2 sequences are SGHAT and FQNNGV. There are 16 residues in the CDR3. The CDR3 sequence is CASSLEGGGPSYEQYF. DNA for the CDR3: TGTGCCAGCAGCCTAGAGGGGGGGGGACCTTCCTACGAGCAGTACTTC.

The rearrangement joins TRBV7-2 to TRBJ1-1; tentative D call: TRBD1 (5 bases). V was shortened by 7 bases and J by 2 bases, with 17 bases between the two germline ends. The CDR3 loop spans 15 amino acids. CDR1 and CDR2 (germline): SGHTA, FQGNSA. The CDR3 nucleotides are TGTGCCAGCAACTACGACATGACAGTCAACACTGAAGCTTTCTTT. Translating it yields CASNYDMTVNTEAFF.

The chain combines TRBV6-6 with TRBJ2-3, with D possibly matching TRBD1 (6 bases). CDR1 and CDR2 (germline): MNHNY, SVGAGI (reference sequence). This CDR3 is built from 15 residues. V lost 4 bases and J lost 0, with 11 bases in between. The CDR3 spells CASSFRQASTDTQYF. In DNA form, the CDR3 reads TGTGCCAGCAGTTTCAGACAGGCAAGCACAGATACGCAGTATTTT.

This chain joins TRBV7-9 and TRBJ2-3, with 7 bases lining up with TRBD1. Trimming took 6 bases from V and 8 from J; bases not matched to a gene: 5. The germline V gene has CDR1 SEHNR and CDR2 FQNEAQ (reference sequence). The CDR3 is 12 amino acids. The CDR3 DNA follows: TGTGCCAGCAGAACTACAGGGGCTACGCAGTATTTT. It translates to CASRTTGATQYF.

This rearrangement joins TRBV3-1 to TRBJ1-5; D may be TRBD1 (5 bases). V was trimmed by 0 bases and J by 5 bases, leaving 8 bases between them. CDR1 and CDR2 (germline): LGHDT, YNNKEL (reference sequence). The CDR3 covers 14 residues. CDR3 coding DNA: TGTGCCAGCAGCCAAGATCCAGGGTATCAGCCCCAGCATTTT. This codes for CASSQDPGYQPQHF.

This sequence joins TRBV3-1 and TRBJ2-1, with 12 bases aligning to TRBD2. Trimming took 5 bases from V and 2 from J; bases not matched to a gene: 4. The CDR3 contains 16 residues. CDR1 is LGHDT and CDR2 is YNNKEL in the germline V gene (reference sequence). The CDR3 bases are TGTGCCAGCAGCTGGACTAGCGGGACGGCCTACAATGAGCAGTTCTTC. Translating gives CASSWTSGTAYNEQFF.

The V call is TRBV5-1, the J call TRBJ2-1, with a tentative D call TRBD1 (6 bases). The CDR3 runs to 15 residues. Germline assignment: CDR1 SGHRS and CDR2 YFSETQ. V lost 4 bases and J lost 5, with 16 bases in between. The CDR3 is CASSDGTSVHNEQFF. The CDR3, as DNA: TGCGCCAGCAGCGATGGGACATCGGTTCACAATGAGCAGTTCTTC.

This clonotype has more than one count but fewer than ten. V usage is TRBV29-1 and J usage is TRBJ2-1, with D perhaps given as TRBD1 or TRBD2 (5 bases each). The germline V gene has CDR1 SQVTM and CDR2 ANQGSEA. The CDR3 length is 13 residues. Trimming pared 4 bases from V and 7 bases from J, leaving 14 bases between. CDR3 bases: TGCAGCGTTGGGCAGGGACCGAGAAATGAGCAGTTCTTC. Residues: CSVGQGPRNEQFF.

J is TRBJ2-2 and V is TRBV14; D ambiguous. Germline values: CDR1 SGHDN, CDR2 FVKESK. Deletions cut 4 bases from V and 7 bases from J, with 13 bases between. The CDR3 is made up of 14 amino acids. The CDR3: CASSPNLGIGELFF. The CDR3 bases are TGTGCCAGCAGCCCGAATCTAGGGATCGGGGAGCTGTTTTTT.

The table lists this clonotype with a few counts. The chain recombines TRBV6-5 with TRBJ2-4; the match to TRBD1 covers 7 bases. From germline, CDR1 is MNHEY and CDR2 SVGAGI. Germline trimming cut 6 bases from V and 8 bases from J; bases unmatched to any gene: 7. CDR3 length equals 13 residues. The CDR3 spells CASRRQGGDIQYF. The CDR3 DNA is TGTGCCAGCAGACGACAGGGTGGGGACATTCAGTACTTC.